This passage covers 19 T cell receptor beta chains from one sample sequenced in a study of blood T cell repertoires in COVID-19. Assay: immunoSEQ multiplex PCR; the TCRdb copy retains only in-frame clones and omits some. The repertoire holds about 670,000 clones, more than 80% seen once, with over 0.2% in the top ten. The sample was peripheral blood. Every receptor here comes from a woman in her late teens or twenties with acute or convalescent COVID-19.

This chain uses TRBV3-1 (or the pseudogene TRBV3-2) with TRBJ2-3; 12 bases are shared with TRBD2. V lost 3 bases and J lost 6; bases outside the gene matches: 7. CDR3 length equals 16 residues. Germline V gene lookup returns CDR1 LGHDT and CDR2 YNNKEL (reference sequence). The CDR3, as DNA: TGTGCCAGCAGCCAGCAACTAGCGGGGGGAACCGATACGCAGTATTTT. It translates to CASSQQLAGGTDTQYF.

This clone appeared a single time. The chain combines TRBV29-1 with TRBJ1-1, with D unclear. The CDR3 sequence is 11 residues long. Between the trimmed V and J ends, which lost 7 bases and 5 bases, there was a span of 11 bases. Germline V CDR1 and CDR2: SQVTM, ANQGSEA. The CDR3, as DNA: TGCAGCGGAAATCGGGGAACTGAAGCTTTCTTT. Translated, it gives CSGNRGTEAFF.

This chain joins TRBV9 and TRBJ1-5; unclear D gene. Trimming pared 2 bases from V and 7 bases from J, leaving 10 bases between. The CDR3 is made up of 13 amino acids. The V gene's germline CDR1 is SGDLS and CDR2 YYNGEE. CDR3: CASSVREGQPQHF. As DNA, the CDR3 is TGTGCCAGCAGCGTCCGGGAGGGCCAGCCCCAGCATTTT. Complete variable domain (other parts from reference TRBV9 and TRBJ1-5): DSGVTQTPKHLITATGQRVTLRCSPRSGDLSVYWYQQSLDQGLQFLIQYYNGEERAKGNILERFSAQQFPDLHSELNLSSLELGDSALYFCASSVREGQPQHFGDGTRLSIL.

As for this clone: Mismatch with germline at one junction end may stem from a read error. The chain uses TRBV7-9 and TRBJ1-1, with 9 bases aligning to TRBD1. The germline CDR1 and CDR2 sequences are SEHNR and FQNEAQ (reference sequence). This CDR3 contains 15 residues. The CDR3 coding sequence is TGTGCCAGCAGGCAGGACAGGGGCAGGAACCCTGAAGCTTTCTTT. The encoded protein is CASRQDRGRNPEAFF.

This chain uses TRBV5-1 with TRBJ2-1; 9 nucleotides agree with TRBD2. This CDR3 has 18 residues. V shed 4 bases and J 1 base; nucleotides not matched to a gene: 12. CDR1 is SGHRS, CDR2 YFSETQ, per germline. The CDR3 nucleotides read TGCGCCAGCAGCCCGCGTTCCGACCTAGCGGGGTCCTACAATGAGCAGTTCTTC. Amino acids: CASSPRSDLAGSYNEQFF.

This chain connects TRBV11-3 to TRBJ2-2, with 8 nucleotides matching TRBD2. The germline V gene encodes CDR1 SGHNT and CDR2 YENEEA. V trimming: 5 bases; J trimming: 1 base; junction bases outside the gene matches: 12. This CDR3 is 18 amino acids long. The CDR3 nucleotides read TGTGCCAGCAGCGGTGGGGTGCGGGGGGCCGGGAACACCGGGGAGCTGTTTTTT. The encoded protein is CASSGGVRGAGNTGELFF.

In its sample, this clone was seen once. The CDR3 DNA sequence: TGTGCCAGCAGCCCCGAACGGGTCTACAATGAGCAGTTCTTC. Encoded protein: CASSPERVYNEQFF. V gene TRBV11-2 combines with J gene TRBJ2-1; D gene ambiguous. V lost 5 bases to trimming and J lost 3 bases, with 11 bases between them. Germline V gene sequence: CDR1 SGHAT, CDR2 FQNNGV. The CDR3 is made up of 14 amino acids.

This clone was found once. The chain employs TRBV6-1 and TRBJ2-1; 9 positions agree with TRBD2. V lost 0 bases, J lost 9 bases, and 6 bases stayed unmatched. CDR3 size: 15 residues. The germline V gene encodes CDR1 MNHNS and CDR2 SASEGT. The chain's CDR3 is CASSEAAGGRSEQFF. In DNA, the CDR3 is TGTGCCAGCAGTGAAGCGGCGGGGGGGCGGAGTGAGCAGTTCTTC.

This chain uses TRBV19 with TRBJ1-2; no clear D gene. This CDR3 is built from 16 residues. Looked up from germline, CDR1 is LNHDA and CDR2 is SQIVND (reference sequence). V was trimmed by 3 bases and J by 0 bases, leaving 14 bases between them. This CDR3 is CASSIHGFSTNYGYTF. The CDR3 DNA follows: TGTGCCAGTAGTATCCACGGTTTCTCCACTAACTATGGCTACACCTTC.

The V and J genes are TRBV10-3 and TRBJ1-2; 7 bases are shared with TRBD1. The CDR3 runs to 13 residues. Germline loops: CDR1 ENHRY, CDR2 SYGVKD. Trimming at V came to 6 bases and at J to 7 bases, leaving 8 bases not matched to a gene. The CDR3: CAISESQGLGYTF. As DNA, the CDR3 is TGTGCCATCAGCGAATCACAGGGGCTTGGCTACACCTTC.

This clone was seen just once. This chain's CDR3 is CASRLALFGTGGMGEPQHF. The DNA of the CDR3 is TGTGCCAGCAGACTTGCACTATTTGGGACAGGAGGGATGGGGGAGCCCCAGCATTTT. V and J are TRBV28 and TRBJ1-5, with 8 bases lining up with TRBD1. This CDR3 is built from 19 residues. V trimming: 6 bases; J trimming: 8 bases; junction bases outside the gene matches: 24. Germline V gene sequence: CDR1 MDHEN, CDR2 SYDVKM. Full variable domain (remainder filled in from reference TRBV28 and TRBJ1-5): DVKVTQSSRYLVKRTGEKVFLECVQDMDHENMFWYRQDPGLGLRLIYFSYDVKMKEKGDIPEGYSVSREKKERFSLILESASTNQTSMYLCASRLALFGTGGMGEPQHFGDGTRLSIL.

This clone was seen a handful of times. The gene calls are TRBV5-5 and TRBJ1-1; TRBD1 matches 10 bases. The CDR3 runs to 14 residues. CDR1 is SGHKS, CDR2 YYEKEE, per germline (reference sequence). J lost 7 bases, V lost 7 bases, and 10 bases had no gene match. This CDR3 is CASGPRQGALEAFF. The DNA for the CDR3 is TGTGCCAGCGGTCCCCGACAGGGGGCTCTTGAAGCTTTCTTT.

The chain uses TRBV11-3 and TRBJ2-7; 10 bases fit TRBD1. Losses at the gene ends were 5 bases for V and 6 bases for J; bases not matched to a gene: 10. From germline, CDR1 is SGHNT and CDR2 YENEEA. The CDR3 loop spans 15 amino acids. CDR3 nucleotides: TGTGCCAGCAGCAAGACGCCGGGACAGGGGAGCGAGCAGTACTTC. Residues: CASSKTPGQGSEQYF.

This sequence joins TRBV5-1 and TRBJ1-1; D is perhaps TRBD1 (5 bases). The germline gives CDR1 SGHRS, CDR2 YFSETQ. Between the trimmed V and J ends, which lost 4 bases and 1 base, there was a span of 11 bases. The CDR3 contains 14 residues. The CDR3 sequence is CASSPPGGNTEAFF. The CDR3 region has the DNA TGCGCCAGCAGCCCCCCGGGGGGGAACACTGAAGCTTTCTTT.

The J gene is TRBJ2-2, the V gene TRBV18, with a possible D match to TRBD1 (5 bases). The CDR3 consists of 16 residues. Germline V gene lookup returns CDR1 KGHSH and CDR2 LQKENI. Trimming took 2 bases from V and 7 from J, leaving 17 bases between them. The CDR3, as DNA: TGTGCCAGCTCACCAGCAGGGCGATCTTGGGACGGGGAGCTGTTTTTT. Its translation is CASSPAGRSWDGELFF.

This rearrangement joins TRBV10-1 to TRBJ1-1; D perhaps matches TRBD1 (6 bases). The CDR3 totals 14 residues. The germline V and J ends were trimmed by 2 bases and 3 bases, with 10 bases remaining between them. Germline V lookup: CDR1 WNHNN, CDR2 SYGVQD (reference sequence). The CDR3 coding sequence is TGCGCCAGCAGTGAGGACAGGTTTGACACTGAAGCTTTCTTT. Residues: CASSEDRFDTEAFF.

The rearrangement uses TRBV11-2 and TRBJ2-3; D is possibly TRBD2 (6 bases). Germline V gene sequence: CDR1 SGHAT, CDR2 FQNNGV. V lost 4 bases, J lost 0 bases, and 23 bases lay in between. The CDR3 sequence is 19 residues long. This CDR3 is CASSSRAVGLSSSTDTQYF. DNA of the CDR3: TGTGCCAGCAGCTCCCGGGCAGTGGGACTGAGTTCTAGCACAGATACGCAGTATTTT.

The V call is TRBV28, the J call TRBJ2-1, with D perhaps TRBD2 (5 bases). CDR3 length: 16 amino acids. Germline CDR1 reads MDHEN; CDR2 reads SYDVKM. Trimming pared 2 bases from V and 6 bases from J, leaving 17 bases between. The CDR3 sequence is CASSLRETVLGNEQFF. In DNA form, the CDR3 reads TGTGCCAGCAGTTTACGGGAAACGGTTTTGGGCAATGAGCAGTTCTTC.

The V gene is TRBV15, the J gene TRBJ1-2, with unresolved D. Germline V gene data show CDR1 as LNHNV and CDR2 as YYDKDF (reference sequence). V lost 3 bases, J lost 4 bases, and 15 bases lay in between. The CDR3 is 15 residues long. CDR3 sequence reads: CATSRYVGGAYGYTF. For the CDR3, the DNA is TGTGCCACCAGCAGGTACGTGGGAGGAGCCTATGGCTACACCTTC.